The following is a T cell receptor beta chain sequence with its context. The germline V gene encodes CDR1 DFQATT and CDR2 SNEGSKA (reference sequence). This CDR3 is 15 amino acids long. Losses at the gene ends were 3 bases for V and 0 bases for J; bases not matched to a gene: 5. TCRdb itself ran the reads through MiXCR, one entry per CDR3 protein. The sample shows around 450,000 distinct CDR3 sequences, under 40% of them seen only once. The data belong to a study of T cell repertoires in cytomegalovirus infection. Input material: PBMCs. The TCR was taken from a human donor in good health (CMV status not recorded). Some clones in this sample may be carry-over from other donors' samples. The chain couples TRBV20-1 to TRBJ1-1; TRBD1 agrees at 9 bases. The CDR3 DNA reads TGCAGTGCTAGGAAAAGGGACAGGGTGAACACTGAAGCTTTCTTT. Protein: CSARKRDRVNTEAFF.